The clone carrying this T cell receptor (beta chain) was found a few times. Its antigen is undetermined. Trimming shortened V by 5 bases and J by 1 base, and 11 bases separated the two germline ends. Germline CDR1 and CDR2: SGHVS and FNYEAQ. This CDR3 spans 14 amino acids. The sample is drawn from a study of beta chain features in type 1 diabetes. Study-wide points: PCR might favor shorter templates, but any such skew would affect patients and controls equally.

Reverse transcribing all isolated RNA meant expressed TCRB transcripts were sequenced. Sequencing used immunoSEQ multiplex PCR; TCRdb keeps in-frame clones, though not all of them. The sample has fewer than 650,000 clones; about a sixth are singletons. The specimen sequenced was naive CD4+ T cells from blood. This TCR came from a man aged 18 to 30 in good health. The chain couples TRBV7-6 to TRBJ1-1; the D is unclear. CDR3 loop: CASSLTGRNTEAFF. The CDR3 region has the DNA TGTGCCAGCAGCCTCACGGGGAGGAACACTGAAGCTTTCTTT.